This paragraph covers one T cell receptor beta chain sequence. Its antigen is as yet unknown. Synthesis of TCR beta cDNA relied on 5'RACE template switching carrying UMIs. TCRdb reprocessed the 5' RACE reads, keeping one entry per CDR3 protein, no DNA. The sample data list some 450,000 distinct CDR3 sequences. The entry originates in a study of T cells expressing NK-cell markers. Looking at the study overall: Beta-chain profiling covered CD3+CD56+NKG2C+, CD3+CD56+NKG2C- and CD3+CD56-NKG2C+ sorted subsets. There were seven HCMV-seropositive donors and one seronegative donor among the eight sequenced. Study outcomes and limitations: About 1.0-8% of CD8+ T cells in roughly six donors belonged to dominant NKG2C+ clonotypes.

The receptor was isolated from a woman aged 18 to 69 in good health. The sample comprised blood T cells: a sorted CD56 or NKG2C T cell subset, CD4+ or CD8+ T cells, or bulk PBMC T cells (not recorded which).

The CDR3 is CASSGIGTTDSTGELFF. This rearrangement joins TRBV10-1 to TRBJ2-2; TCRdb indicates TRBD1, and absent DNA this call remains unverified. The CDR3 runs to 17 residues. Germline V gene data show CDR1 as WNHNN and CDR2 as SYGVQD (reference sequence).